This T cell receptor beta chain was identified in a study of shared clonotypes between healthy human individuals. As to this clone: The target antigen is unknown.

Regarding the study as a whole: Several donors held approximately 5% of naive CD4 clonotypes in common.

Clones were sequenced by immunoSEQ multiplex PCR, and TCRdb holds only the in-frame ones, with some missing. The data hold fewer than 3 million clones, with about 90% observed a single time. This CDR3 region has 14 residues. V was cut by 4 bases and J by 3 bases, with 10 bases left in between. Germline assignment: CDR1 SGHTA and CDR2 FQGNSA. This chain links TRBV7-2 with TRBJ1-5; the D gene is possibly TRBD1 (5 bases). This receptor was identified in a man aged 18 to 35 in good health. Some clones in this sample may be carry-over from other donors' samples. The specimen was naive CD4+ T cells from PBMCs. Subset defined: CD45RA+ positively selected. In DNA, the CDR3 is TGTGCCAGCAGCTCCACAGGCCCCAATCAGCCCCAGCATTTT. This translates into CASSSTGPNQPQHF. The whole variable domain, filled in from reference TRBV7-2 and TRBJ1-5, reads GAGVSQSPSNKVTEKGKDVELRCDPISGHTALYWYRQSLGQGLEFLIYFQGNSAPDKSGLPSDRFSAERTGGSVSTLTIQRTQQEDSAVYLCASSSTGPNQPQHFGDGTRLSIL.